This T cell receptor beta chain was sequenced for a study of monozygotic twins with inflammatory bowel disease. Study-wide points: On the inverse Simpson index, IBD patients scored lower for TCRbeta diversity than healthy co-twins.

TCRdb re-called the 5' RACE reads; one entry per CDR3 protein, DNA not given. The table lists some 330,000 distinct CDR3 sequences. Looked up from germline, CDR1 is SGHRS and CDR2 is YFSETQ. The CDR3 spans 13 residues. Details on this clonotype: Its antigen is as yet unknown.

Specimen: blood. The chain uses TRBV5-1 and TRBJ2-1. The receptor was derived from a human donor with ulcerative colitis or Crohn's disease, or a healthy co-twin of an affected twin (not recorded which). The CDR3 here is CASSTDGNNEQFF.